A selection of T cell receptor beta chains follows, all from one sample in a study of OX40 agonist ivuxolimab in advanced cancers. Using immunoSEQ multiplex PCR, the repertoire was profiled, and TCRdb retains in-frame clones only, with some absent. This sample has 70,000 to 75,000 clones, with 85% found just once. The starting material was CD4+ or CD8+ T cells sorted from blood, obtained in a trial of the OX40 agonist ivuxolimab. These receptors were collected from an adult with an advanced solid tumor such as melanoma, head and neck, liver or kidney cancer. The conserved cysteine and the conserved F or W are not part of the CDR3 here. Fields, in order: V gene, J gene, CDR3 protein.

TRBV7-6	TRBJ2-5	ASSSSNGGLETQY
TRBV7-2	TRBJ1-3	ASSLIRGTGNTIY
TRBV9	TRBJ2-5	ASSVEGPIETQY
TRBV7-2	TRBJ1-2	ASTQSLGYT
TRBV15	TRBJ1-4	ATSNRDSFNEKLF
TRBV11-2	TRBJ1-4	ASSLRGSGEKLF
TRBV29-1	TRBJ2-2	SVFDSQTNTGELF
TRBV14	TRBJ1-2	ASSPGTGTYGYT
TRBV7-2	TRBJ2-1	ASSPWDTSSYNEQF
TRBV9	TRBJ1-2	ASSAPIYGYT
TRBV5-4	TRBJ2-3	ASSRRPGLAGEGTDTQY
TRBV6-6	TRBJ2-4	ASSRTGLAKNIQY
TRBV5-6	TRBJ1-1	ASSLVPVNTEAF
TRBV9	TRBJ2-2	ASSVSQGSSGELF
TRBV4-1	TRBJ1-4	ASSQRDRGLLGEKLF
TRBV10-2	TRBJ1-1	ASSDLNEGGFVTEAF
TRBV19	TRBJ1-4	ASHEPGQGATNEKLF
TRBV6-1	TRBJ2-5	ASSEPTMGPRGTQY
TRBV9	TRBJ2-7	ASSVDGGLADMKEQY
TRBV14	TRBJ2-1	ASSQDPYNQTGGVKQRNEQF
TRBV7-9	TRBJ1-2	ASDSFELNEFGYT
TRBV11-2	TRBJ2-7	ASSELAGGLGEQY
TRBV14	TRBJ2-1	ASSLLGQLSSYNEQF
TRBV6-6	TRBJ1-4	ASSRGNEKLF
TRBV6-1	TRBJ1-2	ASSQRYGYT
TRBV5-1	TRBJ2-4	ASSLGAQAKNIQY
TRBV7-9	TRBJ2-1	ASSSTRPNEQF
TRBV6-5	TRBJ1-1	ASRPPGGTEAF
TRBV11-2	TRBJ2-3	ASSLDPQGMPITDTQY
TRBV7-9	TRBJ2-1	ASSLVGGPHEQF
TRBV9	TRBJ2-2	ASSGGNTGELF
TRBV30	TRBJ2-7	AWGRDRFTYEQY
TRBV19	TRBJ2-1	ASSTHTNPQYF
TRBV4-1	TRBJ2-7	ASSQPGRRSYEQY
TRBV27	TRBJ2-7	ASTGLGSFYEQY
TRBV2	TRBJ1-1	ASQRDTEAF
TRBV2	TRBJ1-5	AVNRDRGQPQH
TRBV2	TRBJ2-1	ASRRFRNEQF
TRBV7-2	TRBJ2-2	ASSFQRITGELF
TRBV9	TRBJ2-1	ASSVGGSSSYNEQF
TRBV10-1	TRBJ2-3	ASSESIVRSTDTQY
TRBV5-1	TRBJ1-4	ASSLDRGDDEKLF
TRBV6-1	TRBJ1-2	ASSEGTGPYYGYT
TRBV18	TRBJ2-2	ASSPPPRGAYTGELF
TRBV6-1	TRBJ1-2	ASSDLTGPQSGYT
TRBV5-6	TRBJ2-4	ASSALTGANIQY
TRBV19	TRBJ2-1	ASSLKGGRQF
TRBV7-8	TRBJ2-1	ASSQDWIYNEQF
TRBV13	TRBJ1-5	ASSSGTGRNQPQH
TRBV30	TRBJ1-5	AWSVSDSPASQH
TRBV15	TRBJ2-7	ATSRGQGFREQY
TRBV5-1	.	ASSLAMDKYEQY
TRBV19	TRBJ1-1	ASSLQGRGTEAF
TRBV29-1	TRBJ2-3	SVDDRGDTQY
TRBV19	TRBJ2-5	ASSLMRQETQY
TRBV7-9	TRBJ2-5	ASSLGAGHGSWY
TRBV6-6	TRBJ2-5	ASSPVGIQETQY